The T cell receptor (beta chain) under discussion was sequenced for a study of T-cell reconstitution after alpha-beta-depleted transplantation in children. The CDR3 spans 13 residues. The ends were cut back, 3 bases at V and 6 bases at J, with 11 bases in the middle. The germline V gene has CDR1 SGDLS and CDR2 YYNGEE. The authors prepared the TCRbeta library with unique molecular identifiers. TCRdb used MiXCR to reprocess the PCR reads, holding one entry per CDR3 protein. The data show a few hundred thousand distinct CDR3 sequences, roughly 30% seen once. The sequences come from PBMCs, collected before TCRalphabeta/CD19-depleted stem cell transplant. The clonotype comes from a boy younger than two with Wiskott-Aldrich syndrome, due to receive a stem cell transplant. V gene TRBV9 combines with J gene TRBJ2-3; D possibly corresponds to TRBD1 (6 bases). The CDR3 reads CASSGDIVDTQYF. CDR3 nucleotide sequence: TGTGCCAGCAGCGGGGACATCGTGGATACGCAGTATTTT.